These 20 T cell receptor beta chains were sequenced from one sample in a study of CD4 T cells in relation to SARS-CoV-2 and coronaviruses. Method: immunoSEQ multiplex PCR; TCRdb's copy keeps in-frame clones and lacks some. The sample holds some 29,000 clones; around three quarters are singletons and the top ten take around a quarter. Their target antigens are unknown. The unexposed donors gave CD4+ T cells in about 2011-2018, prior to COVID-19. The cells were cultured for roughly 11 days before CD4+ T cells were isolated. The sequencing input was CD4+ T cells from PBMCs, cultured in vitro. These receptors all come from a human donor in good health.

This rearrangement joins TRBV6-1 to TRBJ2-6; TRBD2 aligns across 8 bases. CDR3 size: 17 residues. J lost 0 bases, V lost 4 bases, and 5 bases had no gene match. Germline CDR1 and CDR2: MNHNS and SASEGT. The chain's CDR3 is CASSAQLAGSGANVLTF. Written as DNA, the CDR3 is TGTGCCAGCAGTGCTCAGCTAGCGGGCTCTGGGGCCAACGTCCTGACTTTC.

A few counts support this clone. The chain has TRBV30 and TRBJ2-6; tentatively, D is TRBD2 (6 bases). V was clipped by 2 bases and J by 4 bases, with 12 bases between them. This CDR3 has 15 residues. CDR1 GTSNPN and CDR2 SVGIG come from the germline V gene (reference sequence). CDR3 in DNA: TGTGCCTGGAGTTCGGGCGGGACCGGGGCCAACGTCCTGACTTTC. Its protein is CAWSSGGTGANVLTF.

CDR3 loop: CASSLDRDYGYTF. The CDR3 DNA reads as TGTGCCAGCAGCCTCGACAGGGATTATGGCTACACCTTC. The gene calls are TRBV14 and TRBJ1-2, with 7 nucleotides matching TRBD1. Germline V lookup: CDR1 SGHDN, CDR2 FVKESK. The length of the CDR3 is 13 residues. The ends lost 4 bases at V and 5 bases at J; junction bases unmatched: 4. Filled out from reference TRBV14 and TRBJ1-2, the complete variable domain reads EAGVTQFPSHSVIEKGQTVTLRCDPISGHDNLYWYRRVMGKEIKFLLHFVKESKQDESGMPNNRFLAERTGGTYSTLKVQPAELEDSGVYFCASSLDRDYGYTFGSGTRLTVV.

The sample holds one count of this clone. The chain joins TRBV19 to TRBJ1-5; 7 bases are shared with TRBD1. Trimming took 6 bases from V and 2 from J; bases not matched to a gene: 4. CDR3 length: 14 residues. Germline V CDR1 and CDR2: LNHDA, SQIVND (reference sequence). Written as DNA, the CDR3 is TGTGCCAGTAGGATTCAGGGGGGCAATCAGCCCCAGCATTTT. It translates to CASRIQGGNQPQHF.

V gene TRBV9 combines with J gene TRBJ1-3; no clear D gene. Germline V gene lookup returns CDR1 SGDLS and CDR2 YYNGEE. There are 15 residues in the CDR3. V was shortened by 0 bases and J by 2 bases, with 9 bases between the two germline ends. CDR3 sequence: CASSVAIQTGNTIYF. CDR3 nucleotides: TGTGCCAGCAGCGTAGCTATACAGACTGGAAACACCATATATTTT.

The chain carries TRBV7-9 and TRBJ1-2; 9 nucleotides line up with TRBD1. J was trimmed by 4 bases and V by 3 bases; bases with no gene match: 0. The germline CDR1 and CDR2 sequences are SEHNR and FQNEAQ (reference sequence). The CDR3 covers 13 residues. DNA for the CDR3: TGTGCCAGCAGCTTGACAGGGGGCTATGGCTACACCTTC. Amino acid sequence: CASSLTGGYGYTF.

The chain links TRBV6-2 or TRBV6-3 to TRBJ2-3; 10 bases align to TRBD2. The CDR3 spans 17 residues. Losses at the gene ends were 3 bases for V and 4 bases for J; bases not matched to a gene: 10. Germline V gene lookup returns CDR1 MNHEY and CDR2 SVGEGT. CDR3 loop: CASSYGQLAGAADTQYF. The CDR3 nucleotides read TGTGCCAGCAGTTATGGTCAGCTAGCGGGAGCCGCAGATACGCAGTATTTT.

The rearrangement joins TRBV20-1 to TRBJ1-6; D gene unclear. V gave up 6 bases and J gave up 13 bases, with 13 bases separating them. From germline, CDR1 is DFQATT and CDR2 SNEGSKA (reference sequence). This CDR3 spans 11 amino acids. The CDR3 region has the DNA TGCAGTGCGGCACCCCGCAAGCCCCTCCACTTT. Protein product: CSAAPRKPLHF.

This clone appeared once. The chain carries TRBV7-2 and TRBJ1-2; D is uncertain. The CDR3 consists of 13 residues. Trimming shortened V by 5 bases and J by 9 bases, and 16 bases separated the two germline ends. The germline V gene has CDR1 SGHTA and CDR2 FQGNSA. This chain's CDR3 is CASSPQELLRYTF. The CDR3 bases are TGTGCCAGCAGCCCCCAGGAATTGCTACGCTACACCTTC.

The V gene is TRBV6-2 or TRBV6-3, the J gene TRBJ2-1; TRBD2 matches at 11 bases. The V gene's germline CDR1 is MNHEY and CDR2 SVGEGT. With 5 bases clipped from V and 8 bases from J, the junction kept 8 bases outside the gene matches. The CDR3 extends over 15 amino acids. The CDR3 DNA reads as TGTGCCAGCAGTAAGATAGCGGGAGGGCCCTATGAGCAGTTCTTC. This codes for CASSKIAGGPYEQFF.

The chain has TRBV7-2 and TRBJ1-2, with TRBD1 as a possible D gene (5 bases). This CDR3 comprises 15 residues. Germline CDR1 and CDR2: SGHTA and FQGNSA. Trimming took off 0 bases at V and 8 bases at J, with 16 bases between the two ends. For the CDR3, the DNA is TGTGCCAGCAGCTTAGCGCTTTGGCAGGGTGGGGGCTACACCTTC. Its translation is CASSLALWQGGGYTF.

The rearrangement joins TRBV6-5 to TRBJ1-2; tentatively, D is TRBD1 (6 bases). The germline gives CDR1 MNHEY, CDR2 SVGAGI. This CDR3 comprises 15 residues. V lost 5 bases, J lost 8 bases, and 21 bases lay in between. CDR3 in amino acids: CASSNRDTGRLGYTF. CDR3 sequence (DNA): TGTGCCAGCAGTAATCGGGACACCGGACGTTTAGGCTACACCTTC.

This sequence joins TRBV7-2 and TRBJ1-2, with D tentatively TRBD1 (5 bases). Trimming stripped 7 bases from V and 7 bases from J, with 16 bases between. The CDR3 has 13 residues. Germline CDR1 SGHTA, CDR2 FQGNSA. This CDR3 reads CASTLGGLGGYTF. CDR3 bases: TGTGCCAGCACCCTCGGGGGTTTGGGTGGCTACACCTTC.

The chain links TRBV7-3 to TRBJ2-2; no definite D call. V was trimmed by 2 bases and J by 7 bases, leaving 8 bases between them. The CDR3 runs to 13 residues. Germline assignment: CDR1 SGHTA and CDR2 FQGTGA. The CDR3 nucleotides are TGTGCCAGCAGCTTAGGGATGGGCGGGGAGCTGTTTTTT. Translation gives CASSLGMGGELFF.

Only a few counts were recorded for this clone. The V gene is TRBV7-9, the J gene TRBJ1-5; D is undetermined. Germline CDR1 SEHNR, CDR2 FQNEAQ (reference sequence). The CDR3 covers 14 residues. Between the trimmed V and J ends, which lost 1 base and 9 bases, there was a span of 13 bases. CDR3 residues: CASSLGLERGPQHF. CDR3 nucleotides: TGTGCCAGCAGCTTAGGGTTAGAAAGAGGGCCCCAGCATTTT.

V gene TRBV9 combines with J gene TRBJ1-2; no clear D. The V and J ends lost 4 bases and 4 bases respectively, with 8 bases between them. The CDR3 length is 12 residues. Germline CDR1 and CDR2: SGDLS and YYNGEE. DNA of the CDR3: TGTGCCAGCAGCCTCTCAGGCTATGGCTACACCTTC. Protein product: CASSLSGYGYTF.

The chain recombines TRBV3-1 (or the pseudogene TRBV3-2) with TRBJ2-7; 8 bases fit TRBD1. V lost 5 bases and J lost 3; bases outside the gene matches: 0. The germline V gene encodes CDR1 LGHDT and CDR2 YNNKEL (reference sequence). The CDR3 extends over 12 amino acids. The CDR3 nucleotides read TGTGCCAGCAGCGGACAGGGCTACGAGCAGTACTTC. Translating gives CASSGQGYEQYF.

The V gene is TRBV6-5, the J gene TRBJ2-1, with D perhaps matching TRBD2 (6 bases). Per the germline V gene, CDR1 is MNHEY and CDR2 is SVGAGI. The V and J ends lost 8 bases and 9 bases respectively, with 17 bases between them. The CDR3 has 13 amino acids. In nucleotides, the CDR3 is TGTGCCAGCGACGTCGGGCAGGGAGGTGAGCAGTTCTTC. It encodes CASDVGQGGEQFF.

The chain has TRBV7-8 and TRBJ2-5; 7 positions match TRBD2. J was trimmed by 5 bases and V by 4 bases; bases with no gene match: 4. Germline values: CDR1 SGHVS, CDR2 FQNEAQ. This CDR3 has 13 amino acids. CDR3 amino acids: CASSYFGGETQYF. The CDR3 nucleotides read TGTGCCAGCAGCTACTTCGGGGGGGAGACCCAGTACTTC.

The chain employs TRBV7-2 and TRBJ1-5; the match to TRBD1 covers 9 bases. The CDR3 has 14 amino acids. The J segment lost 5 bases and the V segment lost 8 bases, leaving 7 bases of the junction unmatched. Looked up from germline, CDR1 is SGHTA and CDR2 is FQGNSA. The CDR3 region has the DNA TGTGCCAGCGGGACAGGGAATTTCGATCAGCCCCAGCATTTT. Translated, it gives CASGTGNFDQPQHF.